Reported below is one T cell receptor (beta chain). Its antigen is not yet known. Base qualities are not recorded, but no much larger clone differs from it by a single base. The immunoSEQ Assay was used to sequence TCR beta CDR3 regions from DNA. Turning to the authors' computational methods: T cell density was computed as TCR beta template counts normalized to usable DNA estimated by amplifying housekeeping genes. The preseqR package was used to estimate richness by extrapolating to 400,000 templates for PBMC samples and to 120,000 templates for tissue samples. Clonality was defined by subtracting Pielou's evenness from one. To identify tissue-enriched TCRs, differential abundance testing was run on productive amino-acid clonotypes with a minimum total count of 5 and an alpha of 0.1. The Jaccard Index and the Morisita Overlap Index were used to measure repertoire overlap between compartments. GLIPH clustered TCR beta CDR3s with public tetramer-defined viral CDR3s; viral motifs required at least three viral sequences plus V-gene enrichment. TCRdb took over this immuneACCESS table, retaining in-frame rearrangements with V and J assigned. Such tables are incomplete; in checked studies, under half of the missing clones stem from an unresolved V gene, and the remainder is unexplained. The V and J calls and clone size come from that table; D and trimming were worked out from the DNA. The sample table shows approximately 21,000 clones, and roughly 88% are seen once. Of the sample, 25% to 30% is held by the ten largest clones.

Per the germline V gene, SGHNT is the CDR1 and YENEEA is the CDR2. V ends up 4 bases short and J 3 bases short, with an unmatched junction base count of 6. From the cysteine through the phenylalanine, the CDR3 covers 15 amino acids. The retained sequence is limited to the CDR3, 45 bases, with the frame set at the first base. This specimen comes from a study of T cells in localized non-small cell lung cancer (dated by TCRdb to about 2020). General notes on the study: The study examined T cell repertoires in a few hundred patients with early-stage NSCLC and compared tumors with uninvolved tumor-adjacent lungs. The cohort was made up of fewer than 250 treatment-naive NSCLC patients whose localized lung tumors had been resected. A mean age of around 66 years was recorded for the NSCLC patients, of whom more than 120 were male and 95 to 110 were female.

Results and caveats for the whole study, not just this receptor: Higher blood T cell density associated with longer overall survival, while higher adjacent-lung clonality associated with shorter survival. Because the study design was exploratory, TCR variables were selected using unadjusted p-values without false-discovery rate correction. A median of around 50 of the top 100 tumor clones were detected in paired uninvolved adjacent lung, and 25 to 35 of these tumor clones were also found among the top 100 clones of the paired uninvolved adjacent lung. Because multi-region sequencing of the tumors was not done, intratumor heterogeneity could not be ruled out. Uninvolved tumor-adjacent lung showed the highest T cell clonality, higher than tumor, which suggests more focused antigenic responses in the uninvolved tumor-adjacent lung.

At diagnosis, peripheral blood, uninvolved tumor-adjacent lung and tumor were collected and were preserved as a mix of fresh-frozen and FFPE material. For TCR repertoire profiling, the blood samples were analyzed as peripheral blood mononuclear cells. The sequencing here drew on peripheral blood mononuclear cells, taken before any cancer treatment. The rearranged segments are TRBV11-3 and TRBJ2-7, with 10 middle bases fitting TRBD2. The clonotype was recovered from a male donor aged 60 or over with stage II lung adenocarcinoma. The DNA reads TGTGCCAGCAGCTCAGGACTAGCGGCTTTCTACGAGCAGTACTTC. Its amino acids are CASSSGLAAFYEQYF.